These 7 T cell receptor beta chains came from one sample sequenced in a study of vaccination effects on CD4 cells after COVID-19. TCRdb's copy holds only in-frame clones and misses some; the assay was immunoSEQ multiplex PCR. The sample yields 37,000 or so clones, 55% to 80% seen once. For these TCRs, the target antigens are not known. Culture lasted about nine days before CD4+ T cell isolation. Material: CD4+ T cells from PBMCs cultured without peptide, obtained before COVID-19 vaccination. The receptors were sampled from a human donor who received a COVID-19 vaccine.

V usage is TRBV10-3 and J usage is TRBJ1-1; a possible D gene is TRBD1 (5 bases). This CDR3 is built from 14 residues. Germline assignment: CDR1 ENHRY and CDR2 SYGVKD. V shed 6 bases and J shed 0 bases, with 11 bases lying between them. The CDR3 sequence is CAISGGQLNTEAFF. The CDR3 DNA reads as TGTGCCATCAGCGGAGGACAACTGAACACTGAAGCTTTCTTT.

The J gene is TRBJ1-2, the V gene TRBV6-4; a possible D gene is TRBD1 (5 bases). Trimming removed 0 bases from V and 6 bases from J, with 11 bases in between. This CDR3 has 14 amino acids. CDR1 is MRHNA, CDR2 SNTAGT, per germline. The CDR3 coding sequence is TGTGCCAGCAGTGACTCGGGGGGGAGCGATGGCTACACCTTC. It yields the protein CASSDSGGSDGYTF.

The chain combines TRBV6-6 with TRBJ2-1; the D gene is possibly TRBD1 (5 bases). The CDR3 loop spans 14 amino acids. The germline V gene has CDR1 MNHNY and CDR2 SVGAGI (reference sequence). The germline V and J ends were trimmed by 8 bases and 2 bases, with 13 bases remaining between them. For the CDR3, the DNA is TGTGCCAGCGGTCAGGGTAGCACCTACAATGAGCAGTTCTTC. Translating gives CASGQGSTYNEQFF.

The J gene is TRBJ1-2, the V gene TRBV19, with a tentative D call TRBD1 (5 bases). Trimming cost V 7 bases and J 2 bases, with 8 bases left between them. The CDR3 is 12 residues long. The germline V gene has CDR1 LNHDA and CDR2 SQIVND (reference sequence). CDR3: CASNGANYGYTF. The CDR3 nucleotides are TGTGCCAGTAACGGGGCCAACTATGGCTACACCTTC.

This clone has more than one count but fewer than ten. The rearrangement joins TRBV13 to TRBJ1-1, with D perhaps TRBD1 (5 bases). Germline values: CDR1 PRHDT, CDR2 FYEKMQ (reference sequence). The V and J ends lost 1 base and 7 bases respectively, with 13 bases between them. The CDR3 length is 14 residues. CDR3 amino acids: CASSLVEGLGEAFF. The CDR3 DNA follows: TGTGCCAGCAGCTTAGTTGAGGGGTTGGGTGAAGCTTTCTTT. Together with reference TRBV13 and TRBJ1-1, the CDR3 gives the full variable domain: AAGVIQSPRHLIKEKRETATLKCYPIPRHDTVYWYQQGPGQDPQFLISFYEKMQSDKGSIPDRFSAQQFSDYHSELNMSSLELGDSALYFCASSLVEGLGEAFFGQGTRLTVV.

The chain has TRBV12-3 or TRBV12-4 and TRBJ2-3, with D hard to call. Trimming shortened V by 3 bases and J by 2 bases, and 6 bases separated the two germline ends. The CDR3 covers 13 residues. The CDR3 loop reads CASSLGDTDTQYF. The CDR3 nucleotides read TGTGCCAGCAGTTTGGGTGACACAGATACGCAGTATTTT.

The V gene is TRBV4-1, the J gene TRBJ1-1, with TRBD1 as a possible D gene (6 bases). The ends were cut back, 4 bases at V and 6 bases at J, with 18 bases in the middle. Per germline, CDR1 MGHRA and CDR2 YSYEKL. This CDR3 has 15 amino acids. DNA of the CDR3: TGCGCCAGCAGCCGGAACCAGGGGAGCATGGCTGAAGCTTTCTTT. It yields the protein CASSRNQGSMAEAFF.